Below, 9 T cell receptor beta chains from the same sample are listed, as sequenced in a study of T cells after posttransplantation cyclophosphamide. Sequencing was performed with immunoSEQ multiplex PCR; in TCRdb, only in-frame clones are kept and a portion is missing. Among approximately 4,000 clones, around two thirds were seen once, and the ten largest hold roughly 25%. The material sequenced was memory CD8+ T cells sorted from blood. All receptors come from a man aged 30 to 45 in good health and a related stem cell transplant donor.

This clone is judged medium-sized (0.01 to 0.1%). The chain has TRBV10-3 and TRBJ1-2; TRBD1 matches 7 bases. The V segment lost 2 bases and the J segment 4 bases; nucleotides outside the gene matches: 10. The CDR3 length is 16 residues. Germline assignment: CDR1 ENHRY and CDR2 SYGVKD. CDR3 nucleotide sequence: TGTGCCATCAGTGAGAGGCCAGGGGGTCCCCTCTATGGCTACACCTTC. It translates to CAISERPGGPLYGYTF.

The chain joins TRBV7-9 to TRBJ1-5; D might be TRBD1 (5 bases). This CDR3 region has 14 residues. Germline V CDR1 and CDR2: SEHNR, FQNEAQ (reference sequence). V lost 3 bases, J lost 6 bases, and 12 bases lay in between. The CDR3 DNA is TGTGCCAGCAGCTTTGGCGACCAGGGTCAGCCCCAGCATTTT. This translates into CASSFGDQGQPQHF. Drawing the rest from reference TRBV7-9 and TRBJ1-5, the complete variable domain is DTGVSQNPRHKITKRGQNVTFRCDPISEHNRLYWYRQTLGQGPEFLTYFQNEAQLEKSRLLSDRFSAERPKGSFSTLEIQRTEQGDSAMYLCASSFGDQGQPQHFGDGTRLSIL.

This clone has a handful of counts. The chain has TRBV27 and TRBJ2-5; TRBD2 matches 11 bases. The V gene end was trimmed by 3 bases and the J gene end by 3 bases; junction bases not matched to a gene: 3. The CDR3 length is 15 residues. Germline assignment: CDR1 MNHEY and CDR2 SMNVEV (reference sequence). CDR3: CASSFTSGGEETQYF. Here the CDR3 DNA reads TGTGCCAGCAGTTTCACTAGCGGGGGCGAAGAGACCCAGTACTTC.

This clone rates as medium-sized. The V gene is TRBV7-9, the J gene TRBJ1-4; a possible D gene is TRBD1 (5 bases). CDR3 length equals 14 residues. V lost 3 bases, J lost 8 bases, and 13 bases lay in between. Per germline, CDR1 SEHNR and CDR2 FQNEAQ (reference sequence). The CDR3 is CASSFPGTWEKLFF. The CDR3 bases are TGTGCCAGCAGCTTTCCAGGGACTTGGGAAAAACTGTTTTTT.

This chain connects TRBV11-2 to TRBJ2-1; the match to TRBD2 covers 11 bases. The CDR3 spans 14 residues. Per germline, CDR1 SGHAT and CDR2 FQNNGV. V trimming: 5 bases; J trimming: 8 bases; junction bases outside the gene matches: 5. DNA for the CDR3: TGTGCCAGCAGCATAGCGGGGGGGCAGGATGAGCAGTTCTTC. This translates into CASSIAGGQDEQFF.

This sequence joins TRBV5-1 and TRBJ2-1; 9 nucleotides align to TRBD2. From germline, CDR1 is SGHRS and CDR2 YFSETQ. This CDR3 has 15 residues. With V trimmed by 4 bases and J by 8 bases, 10 bases remained unmatched. In DNA, the CDR3 is TGCGCCAGCAGCCTAGCGGGGAGGTTCAGTCATGAGCAGTTCTTC. Translation gives CASSLAGRFSHEQFF.

Sample share makes this clone medium-sized. The chain links TRBV25-1 to TRBJ2-5; D possibly corresponds to TRBD1 (6 bases). Deletions cut 5 bases from V and 4 bases from J, with 14 bases between. The CDR3 is 14 amino acids. Per germline, CDR1 MGHDK and CDR2 SYGVNS. CDR3 DNA sequence: TGTGCCAGCAGTTCCCTGGGGGCAGGAGAGACCCAGTACTTC. Translating gives CASSSLGAGETQYF.

V is TRBV19 and J is TRBJ2-1; 9 bases are a match to TRBD1. Trimming cost V 3 bases and J 8 bases; bases outside gene matches: 8. CDR1 is LNHDA, CDR2 SQIVND, per germline (reference sequence). This CDR3 comprises 15 residues. CDR3: CASSISGQGKDEQFF. CDR3 nucleotide sequence: TGTGCCAGTAGTATTTCGGGACAGGGAAAGGATGAGCAGTTCTTC.

The rearrangement uses TRBV9 and TRBJ2-1, with D possibly being TRBD2 (6 bases). CDR3 length: 14 residues. Germline assignment: CDR1 SGDLS and CDR2 YYNGEE. Trimming pared 5 bases from V and 7 bases from J, leaving 16 bases between. The CDR3 here is CASSLMEGMNEQFF. In DNA form, the CDR3 reads TGTGCCAGCAGTTTGATGGAGGGGATGAATGAGCAGTTCTTC.